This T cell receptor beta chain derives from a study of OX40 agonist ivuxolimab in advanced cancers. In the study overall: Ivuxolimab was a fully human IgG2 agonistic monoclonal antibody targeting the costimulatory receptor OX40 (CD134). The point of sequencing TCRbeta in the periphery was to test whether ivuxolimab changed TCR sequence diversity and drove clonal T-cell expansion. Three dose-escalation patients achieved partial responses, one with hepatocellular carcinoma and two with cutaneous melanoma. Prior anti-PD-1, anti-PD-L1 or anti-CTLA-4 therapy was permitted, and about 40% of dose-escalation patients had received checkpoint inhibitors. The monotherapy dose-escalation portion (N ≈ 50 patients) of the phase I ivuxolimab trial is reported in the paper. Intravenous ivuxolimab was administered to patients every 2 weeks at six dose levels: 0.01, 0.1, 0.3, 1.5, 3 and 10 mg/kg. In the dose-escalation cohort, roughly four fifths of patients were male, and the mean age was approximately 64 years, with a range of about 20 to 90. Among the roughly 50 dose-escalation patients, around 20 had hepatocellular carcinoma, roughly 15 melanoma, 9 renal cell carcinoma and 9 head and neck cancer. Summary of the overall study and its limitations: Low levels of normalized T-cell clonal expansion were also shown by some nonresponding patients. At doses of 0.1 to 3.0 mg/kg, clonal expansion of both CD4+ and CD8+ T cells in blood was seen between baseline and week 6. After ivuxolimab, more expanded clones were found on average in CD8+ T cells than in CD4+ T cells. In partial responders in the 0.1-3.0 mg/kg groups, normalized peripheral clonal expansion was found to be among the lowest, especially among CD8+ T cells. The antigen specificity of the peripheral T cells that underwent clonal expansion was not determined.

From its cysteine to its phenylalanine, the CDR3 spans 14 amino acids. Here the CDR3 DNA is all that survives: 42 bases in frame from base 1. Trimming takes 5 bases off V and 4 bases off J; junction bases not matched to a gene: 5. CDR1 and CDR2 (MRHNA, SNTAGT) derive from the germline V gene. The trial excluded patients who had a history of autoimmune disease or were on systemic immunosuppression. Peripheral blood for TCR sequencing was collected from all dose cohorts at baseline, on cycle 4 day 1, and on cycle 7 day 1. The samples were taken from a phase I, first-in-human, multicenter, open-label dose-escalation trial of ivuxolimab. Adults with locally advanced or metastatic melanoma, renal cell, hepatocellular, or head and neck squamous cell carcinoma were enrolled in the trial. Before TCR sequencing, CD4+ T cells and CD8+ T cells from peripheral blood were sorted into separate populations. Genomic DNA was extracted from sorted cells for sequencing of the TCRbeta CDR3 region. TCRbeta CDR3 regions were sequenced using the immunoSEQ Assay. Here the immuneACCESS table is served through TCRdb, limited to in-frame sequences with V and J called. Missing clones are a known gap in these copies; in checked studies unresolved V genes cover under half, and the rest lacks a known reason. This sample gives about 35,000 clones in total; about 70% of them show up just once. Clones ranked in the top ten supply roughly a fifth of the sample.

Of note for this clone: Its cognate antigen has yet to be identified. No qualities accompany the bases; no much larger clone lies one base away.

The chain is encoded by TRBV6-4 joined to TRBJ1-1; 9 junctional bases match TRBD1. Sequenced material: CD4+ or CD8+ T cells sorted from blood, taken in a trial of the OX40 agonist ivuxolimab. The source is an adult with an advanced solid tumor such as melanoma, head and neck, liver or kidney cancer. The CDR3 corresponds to CASSTTGGGTEAFF. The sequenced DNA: TGTGCCAGCAGTACGACAGGGGGAGGCACTGAAGCTTTCTTT.